Listed below are T cell receptor beta chains from one sample, sequenced in a study of blood T cell repertoires in COVID-19. Assay: immunoSEQ multiplex PCR; the TCRdb copy retains only in-frame clones and omits some. Of roughly 110,000 clones listed, approximately 80% are singletons. The sample comprised peripheral blood. The receptor set was obtained from a man between 65 and 80 years old with acute or convalescent COVID-19. Both conserved end residues are part of each CDR3. Each record gives: clone size, V gene, CDR3 length, D gene, J gene, CDR3 DNA, CDR3 protein. A D gene is named only where the DNA matches it firmly. The size field is filled for only some rows; it gives once, few, many or a size class.

clone size: -; V gene: TRBV29-1; CDR3 length: 11; D gene: -; J gene: TRBJ2-2; CDR3 DNA: TGCAGCGTGCGCACCACCGGGGAGCTGTTTTTT; CDR3 protein: CSVRTTGELFF
clone size: -; V gene: TRBV19; CDR3 length: 15; D gene: TRBD1; J gene: TRBJ1-5; CDR3 DNA: TGTGCCAGTGTCTCGGGGACAGGGGGTACCAGGGCCCAGCATTTT; CDR3 protein: CASVSGTGGTRAQHF
clone size: -; V gene: TRBV2; CDR3 length: 14; D gene: -; J gene: TRBJ2-7; CDR3 DNA: TGTGCCAGCAGTGACTTGGGACTGCACTACGAGCAGTACTTC; CDR3 protein: CASSDLGLHYEQYF
clone size: -; V gene: TRBV18; CDR3 length: 14; D gene: -; J gene: TRBJ2-5; CDR3 DNA: TGTGCCAGCTCACCAGAGAGGGTGTGGGAGACCCAGTACTTC; CDR3 protein: CASSPERVWETQYF
clone size: once; V gene: TRBV6-5; CDR3 length: 14; D gene: -; J gene: TRBJ1-5; CDR3 DNA: TGTGCCAGCACTCCCCCAGGGCCCAAGCAGCCCCAGCATTTT; CDR3 protein: CASTPPGPKQPQHF
clone size: -; V gene: TRBV18; CDR3 length: 15; D gene: TRBD1; J gene: TRBJ1-5; CDR3 DNA: TGTGCCAGCTCACCCGAGACAGGGAGTAACCAGCCCCAGCATTTT; CDR3 protein: CASSPETGSNQPQHF
clone size: -; V gene: TRBV29-1; CDR3 length: 14; D gene: -; J gene: TRBJ2-7; CDR3 DNA: TGCAGCGTTGAAGAGGTGGGGAGGACCTACGAGCAGTACTTC; CDR3 protein: CSVEEVGRTYEQYF
clone size: -; V gene: TRBV6-6; CDR3 length: 15; D gene: TRBD1; J gene: TRBJ2-5; CDR3 DNA: TGTGCCAGCAGTCGGGGGACAGGGGGCCCAGAGACCCAGTACTTC; CDR3 protein: CASSRGTGGPETQYF
clone size: few; V gene: TRBV2; CDR3 length: 13; D gene: -; J gene: TRBJ1-1; CDR3 DNA: TGTGCCAGCAGGACAAAGATGAACACTGAAGCTTTCTTT; CDR3 protein: CASRTKMNTEAFF
clone size: -; V gene: TRBV7-3; CDR3 length: 15; D gene: -; J gene: TRBJ2-5; CDR3 DNA: TGTGCCAGCAGCTTATACTGGGGGCGAGGAGAGACCCAGTACTTC; CDR3 protein: CASSLYWGRGETQYF
clone size: few; V gene: TRBV6-1; CDR3 length: 14; D gene: -; J gene: TRBJ2-7; CDR3 DNA: TGTGCCAGCAGTGAAGCAACAGGGTGGGGCGAGCAGTACTTC; CDR3 protein: CASSEATGWGEQYF
clone size: -; V gene: TRBV25-1; CDR3 length: 15; D gene: TRBD1; J gene: TRBJ1-2; CDR3 DNA: TGTGCCAGCAGTGAATACCCTGACAGGGGATATGGCTACACCTTC; CDR3 protein: CASSEYPDRGYGYTF
clone size: -; V gene: TRBV5-1; CDR3 length: 16; D gene: TRBD1; J gene: TRBJ1-1; CDR3 DNA: TGCGCCAGCAGCTTGGGGACAGGGGGCGCGGACACTGAAGCTTTCTTT; CDR3 protein: CASSLGTGGADTEAFF
clone size: few; V gene: TRBV6-1; CDR3 length: 15; D gene: -; J gene: TRBJ1-2; CDR3 DNA: TGTGCCAGCAGTGAAGCGGGCGGGGAAAACTATGGCTACACCTTC; CDR3 protein: CASSEAGGENYGYTF
clone size: -; V gene: TRBV18; CDR3 length: 16; D gene: -; J gene: TRBJ2-3; CDR3 DNA: TGTGCCAGCTCACCACCGGGGGCCCTTACCACAGATACGCAGTATTTT; CDR3 protein: CASSPPGALTTDTQYF
clone size: -; V gene: TRBV3-1/TRBV3-2; CDR3 length: 14; D gene: -; J gene: TRBJ1-3; CDR3 DNA: TGTGCCAGCACCCCAAGGGAGGGGGGAAACACCATATATTTT; CDR3 protein: CASTPREGGNTIYF
clone size: -; V gene: TRBV14; CDR3 length: 17; D gene: -; J gene: TRBJ2-3; CDR3 DNA: TGTGCCAGCAGCCAAGATAGTGCGGGAACAGCCACAGATACGCAGTATTTT; CDR3 protein: CASSQDSAGTATDTQYF
clone size: once; V gene: TRBV19; CDR3 length: 14; D gene: -; J gene: TRBJ2-3; CDR3 DNA: TGTGCCAGTAAGCCCGAGCCCAGCACAGATACGCAGTATTTT; CDR3 protein: CASKPEPSTDTQYF
clone size: few; V gene: TRBV7-2; CDR3 length: 16; D gene: -; J gene: TRBJ1-4; CDR3 DNA: TGTGCCAGCAGCCCTCAGGACACCACAACTAATGAAAAACTGTTTTTT; CDR3 protein: CASSPQDTTTNEKLFF
clone size: -; V gene: TRBV18; CDR3 length: 16; D gene: TRBD2; J gene: TRBJ2-7; CDR3 DNA: TGTGCCAGCTCACCACCGTCCCGCGGGGGGGCCCTCGAGCAGTACTTC; CDR3 protein: CASSPPSRGGALEQYF
clone size: large; V gene: TRBV4-3; CDR3 length: 14; D gene: -; J gene: TRBJ2-7; CDR3 DNA: TGCGCCAGCAGCCAAGATTGGGACACCTACGAGCAGTACTTC; CDR3 protein: CASSQDWDTYEQYF
clone size: -; V gene: TRBV6-1; CDR3 length: 15; D gene: TRBD1; J gene: TRBJ2-3; CDR3 DNA: TGTGCCAGCAGTGAAGCGGGCAGGGACAGGGATACGCAGTATTTT; CDR3 protein: CASSEAGRDRDTQYF
clone size: few; V gene: TRBV7-2; CDR3 length: 16; D gene: TRBD1; J gene: TRBJ1-4; CDR3 DNA: TGTGCCAGCAGCTTAGAAGGACAGGCCGTGGGTGAAAAACTGTTTTTT; CDR3 protein: CASSLEGQAVGEKLFF
clone size: -; V gene: TRBV5-1; CDR3 length: 14; D gene: -; J gene: TRBJ1-6; CDR3 DNA: TGCGCCAGCAGCTTGGGCCAGGAGGGTTCACCCCTCCACTTT; CDR3 protein: CASSLGQEGSPLHF
clone size: few; V gene: TRBV18; CDR3 length: 14; D gene: TRBD1; J gene: TRBJ1-4; CDR3 DNA: TGTGCCAGCTCCCTCGACAGGGTAGAAGAAAAACTGTTTTTT; CDR3 protein: CASSLDRVEEKLFF
clone size: -; V gene: TRBV7-3; CDR3 length: 15; D gene: TRBD2; J gene: TRBJ2-7; CDR3 DNA: TGTGCCAGCAGCTTAGTAGCGGGGGCCGCCTACGAGCAGTACTTC; CDR3 protein: CASSLVAGAAYEQYF
clone size: -; V gene: TRBV11-2; CDR3 length: 14; D gene: -; J gene: TRBJ2-7; CDR3 DNA: TGTGCCAGCAGCTTAGTTCAGGGCTCCTACGAGCAGTACTTC; CDR3 protein: CASSLVQGSYEQYF
clone size: -; V gene: TRBV6-5; CDR3 length: 14; D gene: -; J gene: TRBJ1-1; CDR3 DNA: TGTGCCAGCATGGGGGCTGGTAGGGACACTGAAGCTTTCTTT; CDR3 protein: CASMGAGRDTEAFF
clone size: -; V gene: TRBV7-2; CDR3 length: 15; D gene: TRBD2; J gene: TRBJ2-5; CDR3 DNA: TGTGCCAGCAGCTTAGATGGGGGGGTTACACAGACCCAGTACTTC; CDR3 protein: CASSLDGGVTQTQYF
clone size: few; V gene: TRBV7-9; CDR3 length: 14; D gene: -; J gene: TRBJ1-1; CDR3 DNA: TGTGCCAGCAGCTTAGGAGAGGGGAACACTGAAGCTTTCTTT; CDR3 protein: CASSLGEGNTEAFF
clone size: -; V gene: TRBV7-9; CDR3 length: 18; D gene: -; J gene: TRBJ2-2; CDR3 DNA: TGTGCCAGCAGCCGCTGGCCGCAGGGAAGGGAAAACACCGGGGAGCTGTTTTTT; CDR3 protein: CASSRWPQGRENTGELFF
clone size: -; V gene: TRBV27; CDR3 length: 15; D gene: -; J gene: TRBJ1-6; CDR3 DNA: TGTGCCAGCAGTTTAATGACAGGAACTAATTCACCCCTCCACTTT; CDR3 protein: CASSLMTGTNSPLHF
clone size: -; V gene: TRBV6-6; CDR3 length: 13; D gene: -; J gene: TRBJ2-3; CDR3 DNA: TGTGCCAGCAGTTTCACCGGGGATGATACGCAGTATTTT; CDR3 protein: CASSFTGDDTQYF
clone size: once; V gene: TRBV5-6; CDR3 length: 13; D gene: -; J gene: TRBJ2-7; CDR3 DNA: TGTGCCAGCAGCCGTACAGGGTTCCACGAGCAGTACTTC; CDR3 protein: CASSRTGFHEQYF
clone size: -; V gene: TRBV27; CDR3 length: 16; D gene: -; J gene: TRBJ1-4; CDR3 DNA: TGTGCCAGCAGTTTAGCCGGCGGTGGTGGTAATGAAAAACTGTTTTTT; CDR3 protein: CASSLAGGGGNEKLFF